This passage covers 11 T cell receptor beta chains from one sample sequenced in a study of graft-versus-host responses after intestinal transplantation. Repertoires were generated with immunoSEQ multiplex PCR, while TCRdb's copy carries only in-frame clones and drops some. The repertoire holds roughly 60,000 clones, with around nine tenths as singletons. The sequencing used PBMCs, collected about 120 days after intestinal transplantation. The source is a human patient who received an intestinal transplant, so some T cells may come from the graft donor.

The V gene is TRBV4-1, the J gene TRBJ2-5, with D possibly being TRBD1 (5 bases). The end of the DNA fits TRBJ2-7 better, so the J call may be wrong. There are 14 residues in the CDR3. Germline-derived CDR1 and CDR2 are MGHRA and YSYEKL. The CDR3 reads CASSQEGLIYEQYF. DNA of the CDR3: TGCGCCAGCAGCCAAGAGGGGCTGATCTACGAGCAGTACTTC.

The chain uses TRBV4-2 and TRBJ1-6; a possible D gene is TRBD1 (5 bases). The CDR3 totals 17 residues. In germline, CDR1 is LGHNA, CDR2 YNFKEQ. V dropped 1 base and J dropped 2 bases, with 12 bases sitting between them. The CDR3 protein is CASSQGGTLTYNSPLHF. DNA of the CDR3: TGTGCCAGCAGCCAAGGGGGGACGCTGACCTATAATTCACCCCTCCACTTT.

The V and J genes are TRBV9 and TRBJ2-5, with D possibly matching TRBD1 (7 bases). The CDR3 has 17 residues. Between the trimmed V and J ends, which lost 3 bases and 5 bases, there was a span of 23 bases. CDR1 is SGDLS, CDR2 YYNGEE, per germline. CDR3 sequence (DNA): TGTGCCAGCAGCGGGACCATTGACACAGGGGCGGGGGAGACCCAGTACTTC. This sequence encodes CASSGTIDTGAGETQYF.

J is TRBJ2-2 and V is TRBV28; D call uncertain. Trimming shortened V by 2 bases and J by 2 bases, and 3 bases separated the two germline ends. The CDR3 loop spans 13 amino acids. Germline loops: CDR1 MDHEN, CDR2 SYDVKM. DNA of the CDR3: TGTGCCAGCAGTTTACACAACACCGGGGAGCTGTTTTTT. Its protein product is CASSLHNTGELFF.

The rearrangement uses TRBV13 and TRBJ1-4, with D possibly being TRBD1 (6 bases). Per germline, CDR1 PRHDT and CDR2 FYEKMQ (reference sequence). Trimming removed 2 bases at V and 2 bases at J, with 9 bases between. The CDR3 consists of 15 residues. The CDR3 DNA follows: TGTGCCAGCAGCTTATGGGGGCCCACTAATGAAAAACTGTTTTTT. Amino acid sequence: CASSLWGPTNEKLFF. The full variable domain, completed using reference TRBV13 and TRBJ1-4, is AAGVIQSPRHLIKEKRETATLKCYPIPRHDTVYWYQQGPGQDPQFLISFYEKMQSDKGSIPDRFSAQQFSDYHSELNMSSLELGDSALYFCASSLWGPTNEKLFFGSGTQLSVL.

The chain uses TRBV28 and TRBJ2-2, with D tentatively TRBD1 (6 bases). V was shortened by 5 bases and J by 6 bases, with 16 bases between the two germline ends. This CDR3 is built from 15 residues. Germline lookup yields CDR1 MDHEN and CDR2 SYDVKM. The CDR3 reads CASSETGNLAGELFF. CDR3 coding DNA: TGTGCCAGCAGTGAAACAGGGAATTTAGCCGGGGAGCTGTTTTTT.

This clone was observed a few times. The chain is built from TRBV28 and TRBJ2-7; D is possibly TRBD1 (5 bases). In germline, CDR1 is MDHEN, CDR2 SYDVKM. Trimming took off 2 bases at V and 2 bases at J, with 22 bases between the two ends. The CDR3 consists of 18 residues. CDR3 DNA sequence: TGTGCCAGCAGTTTACCGAGAGACCCGGACACCAGTCCCTACGAGCAGTACTTC. As protein: CASSLPRDPDTSPYEQYF. Full variable domain (missing parts from reference TRBV28 and TRBJ2-7): DVKVTQSSRYLVKRTGEKVFLECVQDMDHENMFWYRQDPGLGLRLIYFSYDVKMKEKGDIPEGYSVSREKKERFSLILESASTNQTSMYLCASSLPRDPDTSPYEQYFGPGTRLTVT.

Here the CDR3 reads CASTLGQGSDTQYF. CDR3 sequence (DNA): TGTGCCAGCACCTTGGGACAGGGGTCAGATACGCAGTATTTT. V is TRBV6-5 and J is TRBJ2-3; 10 nucleotides line up with TRBD1. CDR1 and CDR2 (germline): MNHEY, SVGAGI. J lost 4 bases, V lost 7 bases, and 5 bases had no gene match. The CDR3 contains 14 residues.

V gene TRBV11-2 combines with J gene TRBJ2-7; D not resolved. The CDR3 consists of 13 residues. Germline V gene sequence: CDR1 SGHAT, CDR2 FQNNGV. V was clipped by 1 base and J by 0 bases, with 4 bases between them. As DNA, the CDR3 is TGTGCCAGCAGCTTAGCCCACTCCTACGAGCAGTACTTC. This gives the protein CASSLAHSYEQYF.

The V gene is TRBV7-8, the J gene TRBJ1-6, with 8 bases aligning to TRBD1. There are 14 residues in the CDR3. J lost 10 bases, V lost 5 bases, and 7 bases had no gene match. Germline CDR1 reads SGHVS; CDR2 reads FQNEAQ. In nucleotides, the CDR3 is TGTGCCAGCAGCGAGACAGGGGATGGATCACCCCTCCACTTT. It translates to CASSETGDGSPLHF.

V is TRBV29-1 and J is TRBJ2-2; 11 nucleotides agree with TRBD1. The CDR3 is 16 residues long. Germline trimming cut 2 bases from V and 5 bases from J; bases unmatched to any gene: 7. Germline-derived CDR1 and CDR2 are SQVTM and ANQGSEA. This CDR3 is CSVEKGTGGETGELFF. DNA of the CDR3: TGCAGCGTTGAAAAGGGGACAGGGGGAGAAACCGGGGAGCTGTTTTTT.